These 10 T cell receptor beta chains were sequenced from one sample in a study of blood T cell repertoires in COVID-19. Sequenced by immunoSEQ multiplex PCR; TCRdb stores in-frame clones only, minus some. The sample contains around 110,000 clones, about 80% of which appear only once. Sequenced input: peripheral blood. The source is a man in his 70s with active or convalescent COVID-19.

The rearrangement uses TRBV5-1 and TRBJ1-2, with D perhaps TRBD1 (5 bases). V was shortened by 4 bases and J by 4 bases, with 17 bases between the two germline ends. Germline CDR1 reads SGHRS; CDR2 reads YFSETQ. The length of the CDR3 is 15 residues. The CDR3 DNA sequence: TGCGCCAGCAGCCGGGGGGATCCAGCTGGCTATGGCTACACCTTC. Its translation is CASSRGDPAGYGYTF.

CDR3 protein: CASGDRDFGGNTIYF. DNA of the CDR3: TGTGCCAGCGGGGACAGGGATTTCGGAGGAAACACCATATATTTT. The chain combines TRBV6-5 with TRBJ1-3; TRBD1 matches 9 bases. Looked up from germline, CDR1 is MNHEY and CDR2 is SVGAGI. The CDR3 extends over 15 amino acids. With 8 bases clipped from V and 4 bases from J, the junction kept 9 bases outside the gene matches.

The chain employs TRBV9 and TRBJ2-1; 7 bases match TRBD1. With V trimmed by 4 bases and J by 2 bases, 6 bases remained unmatched. This CDR3 is built from 15 residues. In germline, CDR1 is SGDLS, CDR2 YYNGEE. The CDR3 sequence: CASSYRQGTYNEQFF. In DNA, the CDR3 is TGTGCCAGCAGCTACCGACAGGGAACCTACAATGAGCAGTTCTTC. The complete variable domain, with remaining parts taken from reference TRBV9 and TRBJ2-1, reads DSGVTQTPKHLITATGQRVTLRCSPRSGDLSVYWYQQSLDQGLQFLIQYYNGEERAKGNILERFSAQQFPDLHSELNLSSLELGDSALYFCASSYRQGTYNEQFFGPGTRLTVL.

The chain recombines TRBV12-3 or TRBV12-4 with TRBJ1-2; TRBD1 is a possible D gene (5 bases). V was cut by 3 bases and J by 7 bases, with 12 bases left in between. CDR3 length: 13 residues. The CDR3 is CASSFQGSSGYTF. CDR3 DNA: TGTGCCAGCAGTTTTCAGGGTTCGTCTGGCTACACCTTC.

Points on this clone: One end of the junction varies from germline; a read error may be responsible. V is TRBV7-8 and J is TRBJ1-1; perhaps TRBD1 as D (5 bases). The CDR3 contains 14 residues. The V gene's germline CDR1 is SGHVS and CDR2 FQNEAQ. The CDR3 nucleotides read TGTGCTAGCAGCTTAGCGCTGCGGGGGGGTGAAGCTTTCTTT. Amino acid sequence: CASSLALRGGEAFF.

This clone was recorded only once. This chain joins TRBV27 and TRBJ2-1; TRBD2 matches at 9 bases. The CDR3 loop spans 17 amino acids. Germline V gives CDR1 MNHEY, CDR2 SMNVEV (reference sequence). J gave up 1 base and V 3 bases, and 7 bases lay outside the gene matches. In DNA form, the CDR3 reads TGTGCCAGCAGTTTTCGTAGCGGGAGTTATTCCTACAATGAGCAGTTCTTC. This sequence encodes CASSFRSGSYSYNEQFF.

The chain is built from TRBV5-5 and TRBJ2-7; TRBD1 might be the D (7 bases). Germline V lookup: CDR1 SGHKS, CDR2 YYEKEE (reference sequence). The CDR3 has 16 amino acids. V was clipped by 2 bases and J by 0 bases, with 15 bases between them. The CDR3 loop is CASSFGRDRNSYEQYF. The CDR3 DNA sequence: TGTGCCAGCAGCTTCGGGCGGGACAGAAACTCCTACGAGCAGTACTTC.

The chain links TRBV25-1 to TRBJ2-2; D not resolved. The CDR3 spans 13 residues. Between the trimmed V and J ends, which lost 4 bases and 4 bases, there was a span of 7 bases. Per the germline V gene, CDR1 is MGHDK and CDR2 is SYGVNS. DNA for the CDR3: TGTGCCAGCAGTGCCCTCGGCACCGGGGAGCTGTTTTTT. Residues: CASSALGTGELFF.

This clone has a single count. The chain has TRBV9 and TRBJ2-5; the match to TRBD1 covers 8 bases. CDR1 and CDR2 from the germline V gene are SGDLS and YYNGEE. After removal of 3 bases from V and 5 bases from J, the junction contained 12 bases not matched to a gene. CDR3 size: 16 residues. CDR3 DNA sequence: TGTGCCAGCAGCGGAACCGGGACAGGCAATCCCGAGACCCAGTACTTC. Its protein is CASSGTGTGNPETQYF.

In its sample, this clone was seen a few times. The V and J genes are TRBV19 and TRBJ1-5; D is possibly TRBD1 (6 bases). The CDR3 has 15 amino acids. The germline V gene encodes CDR1 LNHDA and CDR2 SQIVND (reference sequence). Between the trimmed V and J ends, which lost 7 bases and 1 base, there was a span of 14 bases. The CDR3 sequence: CASMGQGLSNQPQHF. In nucleotides, the CDR3 is TGTGCCAGTATGGGACAAGGCCTCAGCAATCAGCCCCAGCATTTT.